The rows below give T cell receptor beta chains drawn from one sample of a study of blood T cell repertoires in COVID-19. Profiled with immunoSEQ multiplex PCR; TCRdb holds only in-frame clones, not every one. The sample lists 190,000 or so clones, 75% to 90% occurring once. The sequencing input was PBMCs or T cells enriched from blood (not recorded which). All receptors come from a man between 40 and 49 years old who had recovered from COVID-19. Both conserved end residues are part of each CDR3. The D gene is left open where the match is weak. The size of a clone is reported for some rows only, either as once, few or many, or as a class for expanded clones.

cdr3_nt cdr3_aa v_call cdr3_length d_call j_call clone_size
TGTGCCAGCAGTGAAAGATGGGACAGGGGAGGAAACACCATATATTTT CASSERWDRGGNTIYF TRBV6-1 16 TRBD1 TRBJ1-3 few
TGTGCCTGGGGTAGGACAGGGAGGTATGGCTACACCTTC CAWGRTGRYGYTF TRBV30 13 TRBD1 TRBJ1-2 .
TGTGCCAGCAGTGCCGGGGGATTGTCCGGGGATACGCAGTATTTT CASSAGGLSGDTQYF TRBV2 15 . TRBJ2-3 .
TGTGCCAGCAGCTCGATTCTAGGGGACTACGAGCAGTACTTC CASSSILGDYEQYF TRBV5-4 14 . TRBJ2-7 .
TGCGCCAGCAGCCAAGCTTTTAATCAGCCCCAGCATTTT CASSQAFNQPQHF TRBV4-1 13 . TRBJ1-5 .
TGCGCCAGCAGCTTTGGGACAGGGGAACTTGGCTACGAGCAGTACTTC CASSFGTGELGYEQYF TRBV5-1 16 TRBD1 TRBJ2-7 .
TGTGCTAGTGGCCCAGACAGGGATGAGCAGTTCTTC CASGPDRDEQFF TRBV12-5 12 TRBD1 TRBJ2-1 .
TGTGCCAGCAGTTACTCGACACGACACGATGAGCAGTTCTTC CASSYSTRHDEQFF TRBV6-5 14 . TRBJ2-1 .
TGCGCCAGCAGTGAGGGACTAGCGCCTCTGTTTTACAATGAGCAGTTCTTC CASSEGLAPLFYNEQFF TRBV10-2 17 TRBD2 TRBJ2-1 few
TGTGCCAGCAGTCCTTTTGGACAGGATAATTCACCCCTCCACTTT CASSPFGQDNSPLHF TRBV28 15 TRBD1 TRBJ1-6 .
TGCGCCAGCAGCTTAGACAGTTTCCCCGCAACTAATGAAAAACTGTTTTTT CASSLDSFPATNEKLFF TRBV5-1 17 . TRBJ1-4 .
TGTGCCAGCAGCTTAGACAGGGCTGGGGCCAACGTCCTGACTTTC CASSLDRAGANVLTF TRBV11-2 15 . TRBJ2-6 .
TGTGCCAGCAGCTTAAGTCCTCGGGGGGCATCCGGGGAGCTGTTTTTT CASSLSPRGASGELFF TRBV7-3 16 . TRBJ2-2 .
TGTGCCAGCAGCTACCGAGGGACAGGGGGATCTGGGGCCAACGTCCTGACTTTC CASSYRGTGGSGANVLTF TRBV7-3 18 TRBD1 TRBJ2-6 .